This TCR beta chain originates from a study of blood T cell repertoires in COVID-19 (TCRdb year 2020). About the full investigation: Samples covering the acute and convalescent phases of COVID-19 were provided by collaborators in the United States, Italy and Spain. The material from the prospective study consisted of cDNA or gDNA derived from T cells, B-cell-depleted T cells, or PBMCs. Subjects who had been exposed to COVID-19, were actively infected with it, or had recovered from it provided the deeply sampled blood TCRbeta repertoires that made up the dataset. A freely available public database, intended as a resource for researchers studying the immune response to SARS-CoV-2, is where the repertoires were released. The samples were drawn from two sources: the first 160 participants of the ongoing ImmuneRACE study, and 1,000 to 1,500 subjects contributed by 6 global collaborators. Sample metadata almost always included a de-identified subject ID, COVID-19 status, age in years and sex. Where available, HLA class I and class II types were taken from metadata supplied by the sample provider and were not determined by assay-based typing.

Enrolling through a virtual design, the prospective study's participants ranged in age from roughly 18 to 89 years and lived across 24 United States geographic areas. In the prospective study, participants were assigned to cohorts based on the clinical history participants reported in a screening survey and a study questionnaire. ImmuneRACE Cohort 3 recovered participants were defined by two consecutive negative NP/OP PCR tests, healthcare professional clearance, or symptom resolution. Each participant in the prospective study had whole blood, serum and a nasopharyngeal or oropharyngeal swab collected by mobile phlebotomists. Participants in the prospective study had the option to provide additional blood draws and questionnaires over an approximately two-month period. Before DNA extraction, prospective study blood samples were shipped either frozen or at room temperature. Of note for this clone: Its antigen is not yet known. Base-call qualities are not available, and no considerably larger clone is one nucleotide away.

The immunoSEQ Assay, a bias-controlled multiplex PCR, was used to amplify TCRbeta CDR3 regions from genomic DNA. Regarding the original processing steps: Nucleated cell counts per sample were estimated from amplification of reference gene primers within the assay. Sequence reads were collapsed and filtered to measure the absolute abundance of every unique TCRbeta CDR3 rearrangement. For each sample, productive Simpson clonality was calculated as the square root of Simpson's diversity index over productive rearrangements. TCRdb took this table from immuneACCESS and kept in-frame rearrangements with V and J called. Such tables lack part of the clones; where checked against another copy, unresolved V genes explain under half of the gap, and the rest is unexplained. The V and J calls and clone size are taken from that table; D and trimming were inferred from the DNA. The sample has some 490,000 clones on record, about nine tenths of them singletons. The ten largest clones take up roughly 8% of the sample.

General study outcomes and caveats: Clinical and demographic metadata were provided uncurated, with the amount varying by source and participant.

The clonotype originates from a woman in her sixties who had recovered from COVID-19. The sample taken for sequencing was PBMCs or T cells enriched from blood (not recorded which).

The CDR3 sequence is CASGLVWGPSYNEQFF. The nucleotide sequence is given as TGTGCTAGTGGTTTGGTATGGGGCCCCTCCTACAATGAGCAGTTCTTC. The V gene is TRBV12-5 and the J gene is TRBJ2-1; 5 matching bases give a weak D call of TRBD1. The germline V gene sets CDR1 to LGHNT and CDR2 to FRNRAP. V loses 0 bases of germline sequence and J loses 0 bases, and the interval between the two ends is 9 bases. Its CDR3 holds 16 amino acids, cysteine through phenylalanine. Of all the DNA, just the CDR3 is kept, 48 bases in frame from base 1. Extended through the reference TRBV12-5 and TRBJ2-1 proteins, this CDR3 yields the full variable domain: DARVTQTPRHKVTEMGQEVTMRCQPILGHNTVFWYRQTMMQGLELLAYFRNRAPLDDSGMPKDRFSAEMPDATLATLKIQPSEPRDSAVYFCASGLVWGPSYNEQFFGPGTRLTVL.